Below, 32 T cell receptor beta chains from the same sample are listed, as sequenced in a study of shared T cell receptors in the human thymus. Some clones are missing from TCRdb's copy, which holds only in-frame ones; the method was immunoSEQ multiplex PCR. The sample contains some 700,000 clones, over 75% of which appear only once. These same records also appear under a second study, on human thymus T cells.

Source material: thymocytes. The receptors derive from a girl in the first two years of life with a congenital heart defect.

The chain is built from TRBV25-1 and TRBJ1-2, with D unresolved. Germline V gene lookup returns CDR1 MGHDK and CDR2 SYGVNS. Trimming removed 2 bases from V and 8 bases from J, with 15 bases in between. The CDR3 is 14 residues long. The CDR3 nucleotides read TGTGCCAGCAGTGAAGAGGGTACCGTTAAGGGCTACACCTTC. It yields the protein CASSEEGTVKGYTF.

In its sample, this clone was seen once. This rearrangement joins TRBV19 to TRBJ1-5, with D perhaps matching TRBD1 (6 bases). CDR1 is LNHDA and CDR2 is SQIVND in the germline V gene (reference sequence). Trimming took 6 bases from V and 5 from J, leaving 26 bases between them. CDR3 length equals 18 residues. The CDR3 region is CASSINRAHFCFDQPQHF. The DNA for the CDR3 is TGTGCCAGTAGCATAAACAGGGCGCATTTTTGCTTTGATCAGCCCCAGCATTTT.

The chain uses TRBV4-1 and TRBJ1-3; 7 nucleotides match TRBD1. Losses at the gene ends were 4 bases for V and 0 bases for J; bases not matched to a gene: 6. The CDR3 loop spans 16 amino acids. The germline gives CDR1 MGHRA, CDR2 YSYEKL. For the CDR3, the DNA is TGCGCCAGCAGCCGATGCGACAGGGACTCTGGAAACACCATATATTTT. Translation: CASSRCDRDSGNTIYF.

The gene calls are TRBV14 and TRBJ1-2, with D unresolved. CDR1 is SGHDN and CDR2 is FVKESK in the germline V gene. CDR3 length: 15 residues. V lost 2 bases and J 8 bases, leaving 18 bases between the germline ends. The CDR3 region is CASSQSFRLARGYTF. The CDR3, as DNA: TGTGCCAGCAGCCAATCCTTTCGGTTAGCGCGCGGCTACACCTTC.

The sample holds one count of this clone. This rearrangement joins TRBV6-1 to TRBJ2-1; unclear D gene. This CDR3 has 12 amino acids. V was shortened by 6 bases and J by 8 bases, with 11 bases between the two germline ends. Germline V CDR1 and CDR2: MNHNS, SASEGT. CDR3: CASRQLRDEQFF. The CDR3 bases are TGTGCCAGCAGACAACTACGGGATGAGCAGTTCTTC.

This rearrangement joins TRBV4-3 to TRBJ2-2, with D unresolved. The V end was cut by 2 bases, the J end by 0 bases, with 13 bases between. The CDR3 has 17 amino acids. Germline V lookup: CDR1 LGHNA, CDR2 YSLEER. For the CDR3, the DNA is TGCGCCAGCAGCCAACAGGAAAGGCCTACGAACACCGGGGAGCTGTTTTTT. It is translated as CASSQQERPTNTGELFF.

About this clone itself: The same CDR3 also results from other DNA sequences found in this sample. The chain uses TRBV2 and TRBJ1-2; 7 nucleotides agree with TRBD1. With V trimmed by 2 bases and J by 4 bases, 10 bases remained unmatched. Germline V gene sequence: CDR1 SNHLY, CDR2 FYNNEI. The CDR3 is 16 amino acids. CDR3 sequence reads: CASSENRGASSYGYTF. The CDR3 DNA follows: TGTGCCAGCAGTGAAAACAGGGGCGCATCCTCCTATGGCTACACCTTC.

This clone was picked up a small number of times. The chain combines TRBV4-2 with TRBJ1-5, with TRBD1 identical over 10 bases. V shed 0 bases, J shed 5 bases, and the junction held 10 bases outside the gene matches. This CDR3 has 18 amino acids. The V gene's germline CDR1 is LGHNA and CDR2 YNFKEQ. DNA of the CDR3: TGTGCCAGCAGCCAAGATATTATCGGACAGGGGGGTTATCAGCCCCAGCATTTT. It is translated as CASSQDIIGQGGYQPQHF.

CDR3 amino acids: CATRENYFRGRDEQFF. Written as DNA, the CDR3 is TGTGCCACCAGAGAAAATTACTTCAGGGGAAGGGATGAGCAGTTCTTC. This chain links TRBV15 with TRBJ2-1; a possible D gene is TRBD1 (6 bases). The germline CDR1 and CDR2 sequences are LNHNV and YYDKDF (reference sequence). V was cut by 6 bases and J by 8 bases, with 23 bases left in between. This CDR3 is 16 amino acids long.

The chain joins TRBV6-1 to TRBJ2-5, with TRBD1 identical over 9 bases. In germline, CDR1 is MNHNS, CDR2 SASEGT. This CDR3 is built from 15 residues. The V and J ends lost 2 bases and 4 bases, in that order; junction bases with no gene match: 5. The DNA for the CDR3 is TGTGCCAGCAGTGAACCGGGACAGGGTGCAGAGACCCAGTACTTC. It codes for CASSEPGQGAETQYF.

V gene TRBV5-4 combines with J gene TRBJ2-6; the D gene is possibly TRBD1 (6 bases). Germline CDR1 and CDR2: SGHNT and YYREEE (reference sequence). The V gene lost 7 bases and the J gene lost 0 bases, with 20 bases spanning the gap. The CDR3 runs to 18 residues. CDR3 bases: TGTGCCAGCCGCCAGCGACAGGCCGCCTTCTCTGGGGCCAACGTCCTGACTTTC. This gives the protein CASRQRQAAFSGANVLTF. The full variable domain, in which reference TRBV5-4 and TRBJ2-6 provide the parts outside the CDR3, is ETGVTQSPTHLIKTRGQQVTLRCSSQSGHNTVSWYQQALGQGPQFIFQYYREEENGRGNFPPRFSGLQFPNYSSELNVNALELDDSALYLCASRQRQAAFSGANVLTFGAGSRLTVL.

V and J are TRBV15 and TRBJ2-7; D gene uncertain. The CDR3 length is 13 residues. The germline CDR1 and CDR2 sequences are LNHNV and YYDKDF (reference sequence). V lost 0 bases to trimming and J lost 2 bases, with 5 bases between them. The DNA of the CDR3 is TGTGCCACCAGCAGAGAAGAGGCCTACGAGCAGTACTTC. Amino acid sequence: CATSREEAYEQYF. Full variable domain (remainder filled in from reference TRBV15 and TRBJ2-7): DAMVIQNPRYQVTQFGKPVTLSCSQTLNHNVMYWYQQKSSQAPKLLFHYYDKDFNNEADTPDNFQSRRPNTSFCFLDIRSPGLGDTAMYLCATSREEAYEQYFGPGTRLTVT.

In its sample, this clone was seen once. This chain links TRBV6-5 with TRBJ1-4, with a possible D match to TRBD1 (6 bases). The V and J ends lost 5 bases and 8 bases respectively, with 12 bases between them. Germline lookup yields CDR1 MNHEY and CDR2 SVGAGI. This CDR3 is built from 13 residues. This chain's CDR3 is CASSLNRVEKLFF. The CDR3 DNA is TGTGCCAGCAGTCTTAACAGGGTAGAAAAACTGTTTTTT.

The genes are TRBV7-9 and TRBJ1-1, with TRBD1 matching over 10 bases. The length of the CDR3 is 17 residues. J gave up 3 bases and V 4 bases, and 11 bases lay outside the gene matches. CDR1 is SEHNR and CDR2 is FQNEAQ in the germline V gene (reference sequence). In DNA, the CDR3 is TGTGCCAGCAGCTCAAAGGGACAGGGGATTGGGGACACTGAAGCTTTCTTT. Translated, it gives CASSSKGQGIGDTEAFF. The variable domain in full, completed from reference TRBV7-9 and TRBJ1-1, reads DTGVSQNPRHKITKRGQNVTFRCDPISEHNRLYWYRQTLGQGPEFLTYFQNEAQLEKSRLLSDRFSAERPKGSFSTLEIQRTEQGDSAMYLCASSSKGQGIGDTEAFFGQGTRLTVV.

The chain uses TRBV25-1 and TRBJ1-4; TRBD1 might be the D (6 bases). Looked up from germline, CDR1 is MGHDK and CDR2 is SYGVNS. With 4 bases removed from V and 7 bases from J, the gap between germline ends came to 22 bases. The CDR3 spans 17 residues. The CDR3 loop is CASSGTPGQPPGEKLFF. Written as DNA, the CDR3 is TGTGCCAGCAGTGGAACCCCGGGACAACCACCGGGTGAAAAACTGTTTTTT.

The chain is built from TRBV10-2 and TRBJ1-1, with D tentatively TRBD1 (6 bases). In germline, CDR1 is WSHSY, CDR2 SAAADI. The ends were cut back, 8 bases at V and 0 bases at J, with 16 bases in the middle. The CDR3 length is 15 residues. CDR3 protein: CASGDTTEMNTEAFF. CDR3 DNA: TGCGCCAGCGGGGACACCACAGAGATGAACACTGAAGCTTTCTTT.

The rearrangement joins TRBV2 to TRBJ2-5, with 10 bases aligning to TRBD2. CDR1 and CDR2 from the germline V gene are SNHLY and FYNNEI. The CDR3 runs to 16 residues. V shed 3 bases and J 5 bases; nucleotides not matched to a gene: 9. The CDR3 protein is CASSELAGGRWETQYF. Written as DNA, the CDR3 is TGTGCCAGCAGTGAGTTAGCGGGGGGCCGGTGGGAGACCCAGTACTTC.

V is TRBV11-2 and J is TRBJ2-5, with a weak D call TRBD2 (5 bases). Germline V gene sequence: CDR1 SGHAT, CDR2 FQNNGV. The CDR3 covers 13 residues. The V end lost 7 bases, the J end lost 4 bases, and 13 bases lay between the germline ends. CDR3 bases: TGTGCCAGCACGGGATCTTTCGTAGAGACCCAGTACTTC. It translates to CASTGSFVETQYF.

The V gene is TRBV27, the J gene TRBJ2-1, with 8 bases that match TRBD1. This CDR3 has 18 amino acids. Germline CDR1 reads MNHEY; CDR2 reads SMNVEV (reference sequence). With V trimmed by 2 bases and J by 2 bases, 11 bases remained unmatched. This CDR3 reads CASSLPRTGLGPYNEQFF. In DNA, the CDR3 is TGTGCCAGCAGTTTACCCCGGACAGGGCTTGGGCCCTACAATGAGCAGTTCTTC.

This sequence joins TRBV7-6 and TRBJ2-5; 7 bases are a match to TRBD1. J lost 3 bases, V lost 2 bases, and 12 bases had no gene match. This CDR3 is built from 17 residues. The germline gives CDR1 SGHVS, CDR2 FNYEAQ. CDR3 residues: CASSLPRRTGPKETQYF. CDR3 sequence (DNA): TGTGCCAGCAGCTTACCAAGAAGGACAGGCCCCAAAGAGACCCAGTACTTC.

V is TRBV25-1 and J is TRBJ2-5, with a possible D match to TRBD1 (5 bases). Deletions cut 1 base from V and 5 bases from J, with 14 bases between. Germline-derived CDR1 and CDR2 are MGHDK and SYGVNS. The CDR3 consists of 15 residues. The CDR3 sequence: CASSELGHSRETQYF. The CDR3 DNA sequence: TGTGCCAGCAGTGAATTGGGGCACTCGAGGGAGACCCAGTACTTC.

As concerns this clone: Other DNA sequences of this sample code for an identical CDR3. In DNA form, the CDR3 reads TGTGCCAGCAGCTTGAGGGGAGGCTACACCTTC. This encodes CASSLRGGYTF. This chain links TRBV5-4 with TRBJ1-2, with D maybe TRBD1 (5 bases). This CDR3 is 11 amino acids long. Germline V CDR1 and CDR2: SGHNT, YYREEE (reference sequence). The V end lost 1 base, the J end lost 8 bases, and 6 bases lay between the germline ends.

V is TRBV15 and J is TRBJ2-7, with unresolved D. The germline V gene encodes CDR1 LNHNV and CDR2 YYDKDF (reference sequence). Between the trimmed V and J ends, which lost 6 bases and 4 bases, there was a span of 10 bases. There are 12 residues in the CDR3. The CDR3 spells CATRASGYEQYF. In nucleotides, the CDR3 is TGTGCCACCAGGGCTAGTGGGTACGAGCAGTACTTC.

J is TRBJ2-5 and V is TRBV15; no firm D call. CDR3 length: 14 amino acids. Germline V gene lookup returns CDR1 LNHNV and CDR2 YYDKDF (reference sequence). V lost 5 bases, J lost 2 bases, and 12 bases lay in between. The CDR3 coding sequence is TGTGCCACCAGCCCAGGTCCCTCTCAAGAGACCCAGTACTTC. Protein: CATSPGPSQETQYF.

The chain couples TRBV7-9 to TRBJ2-5, with TRBD2 identical over 7 bases. The CDR3 has 16 amino acids. The V gene's germline CDR1 is SEHNR and CDR2 FQNEAQ (reference sequence). V gave up 7 bases and J gave up 3 bases; unmatched junction bases: 14. The chain's CDR3 is CASNKMSRGREETQYF. CDR3 bases: TGTGCCAGCAACAAAATGTCGAGAGGGAGGGAAGAGACCCAGTACTTC.

This clone was seen a few times. The rearrangement uses TRBV14 and TRBJ1-1, with a possible D match to TRBD1 (5 bases). V lost 6 bases, J lost 1 base, and 15 bases lay in between. The CDR3 has 15 residues. Germline CDR1 and CDR2: SGHDN and FVKESK. DNA for the CDR3: TGTGCCAGCAGACCTAGGACAAACACGAACACTGAAGCTTTCTTT. Translation gives CASRPRTNTNTEAFF.

The chain carries TRBV9 and TRBJ2-1; 9 nucleotides agree with TRBD2. CDR1 and CDR2 from the germline V gene are SGDLS and YYNGEE. V shed 2 bases, J shed 7 bases, and the junction held 7 bases outside the gene matches. This CDR3 has 15 amino acids. CDR3 protein: CASSVYSGGSNEQFF. The CDR3 coding sequence is TGTGCCAGCAGCGTCTACAGCGGGGGGTCAAATGAGCAGTTCTTC. Based on the CDR3 plus reference TRBV9 and TRBJ2-1, the full variable domain is DSGVTQTPKHLITATGQRVTLRCSPRSGDLSVYWYQQSLDQGLQFLIQYYNGEERAKGNILERFSAQQFPDLHSELNLSSLELGDSALYFCASSVYSGGSNEQFFGPGTRLTVL.

The rearrangement joins TRBV7-9 to TRBJ1-2; the D gene is possibly TRBD1 (5 bases). V lost 2 bases, J lost 6 bases, and 13 bases lay in between. The CDR3 has 14 residues. Germline V gene lookup returns CDR1 SEHNR and CDR2 FQNEAQ (reference sequence). The CDR3 spells CASSLPWGGNGYTF. As DNA, the CDR3 is TGTGCCAGCAGCTTACCGTGGGGGGGGAATGGCTACACCTTC. Together with reference TRBV7-9 and TRBJ1-2, the CDR3 gives the full variable domain: DTGVSQNPRHKITKRGQNVTFRCDPISEHNRLYWYRQTLGQGPEFLTYFQNEAQLEKSRLLSDRFSAERPKGSFSTLEIQRTEQGDSAMYLCASSLPWGGNGYTFGSGTRLTVV.

The chain employs TRBV25-1 and TRBJ1-6; 7 positions match TRBD1. With 2 bases clipped from V and 4 bases from J, the junction kept 8 bases outside the gene matches. This CDR3 has 17 residues. Germline assignment: CDR1 MGHDK and CDR2 SYGVNS. The chain's CDR3 is CASSERKPGQYNSPLHF. DNA of the CDR3: TGTGCCAGCAGTGAACGGAAACCGGGACAGTATAATTCACCCCTCCACTTT.

The rearrangement joins TRBV11-2 to TRBJ2-3, with 8 bases identical to TRBD2. With 5 bases clipped from V and 6 bases from J, the junction kept 10 bases outside the gene matches. The CDR3 contains 15 residues. CDR1 is SGHAT and CDR2 is FQNNGV in the germline V gene. CDR3 bases: TGTGCCAGCAGCACACTAGCGGTAAAAACGGATACGCAGTATTTT. Its protein is CASSTLAVKTDTQYF.

In this sample, this clone turned up once. The chain links TRBV9 to TRBJ2-3, with 7 bases identical to TRBD2. Germline trimming cut 4 bases from V and 2 bases from J; bases unmatched to any gene: 10. Looked up from germline, CDR1 is SGDLS and CDR2 is YYNGEE. CDR3 length equals 16 residues. CDR3 in amino acids: CASSSPGGDYTDTQYF. The CDR3 DNA sequence: TGTGCCAGCAGCTCACCGGGGGGAGATTACACAGATACGCAGTATTTT.

The chain has TRBV9 and TRBJ1-3, with 12 bases matching TRBD1. The germline V gene encodes CDR1 SGDLS and CDR2 YYNGEE. The V segment lost 3 bases and the J segment 2 bases; nucleotides outside the gene matches: 15. This CDR3 is built from 20 residues. CDR3 sequence (DNA): TGTGCCAGCAGCGCACTGGGACAGGGGGCCGAGTTTTCCCCTGGAAACACCATATATTTT. This encodes CASSALGQGAEFSPGNTIYF.